This T cell receptor (beta chain) was sequenced during a study of cytomegalovirus exposure and HLA in healthy donors. V was cut by 5 bases and J by 5 bases, with 15 bases left in between. This CDR3 is 14 amino acids long. Germline CDR1 MNHNY, CDR2 SVGAGI (reference sequence). PCR used 60 Vbeta primers and 13 Jbeta primers. Generated by immunoSEQ multiplex PCR, the TCRdb table keeps only in-frame clones and is missing some. The table records under 250,000 clones, 70% to 90% of them present only once. The material sequenced was PBMCs. The chain links TRBV6-6 to TRBJ2-5, with D perhaps TRBD1 (8 bases). This TCR was sampled from a woman aged 60-75 years in good health and CMV-seropositive. CDR3 sequence: CASSHGQGGETQYF. Written as DNA, the CDR3 is TGTGCCAGCAGTCACGGACAGGGAGGGGAGACCCAGTACTTC.